This TCR beta chain emerged from a study of blood T cell repertoires in COVID-19 (dated by TCRdb to the early 2020s). Turning to the overall study: The collaborator samples originated in the United States, Italy and Spain and spanned the acute and convalescent phases of COVID-19. The repertoires were released in a freely available public database intended as a resource for research on the immune response to SARS-CoV-2. Where available, HLA class I and class II types were taken from metadata supplied by the sample provider and were not determined by assay-based typing. The samples were drawn from two sources: the first 160 participants of the ongoing ImmuneRACE study, and approximately 1,300 subjects contributed by 6 global collaborators. The prospective study material was composed of cDNA or gDNA derived from T cells, B-cell-depleted T cells, or PBMCs. Subjects who had been exposed to COVID-19, were actively infected with it, or had recovered from it provided the deeply sampled blood TCRbeta repertoires that made up the dataset. The sample metadata nearly always contained a de-identified subject ID, COVID-19 status, age in years and sex.

TCRbeta CDR3 regions were amplified from genomic DNA by means of the immunoSEQ Assay, a bias-controlled multiplex PCR. Under the source paper's analysis protocol: The number of nucleated cells in each sample was estimated from the amplification of reference gene primers within the assay. Sequence reads were collapsed and filtered to measure the absolute abundance of every unique TCRbeta CDR3 rearrangement. For each sample, productive Simpson clonality was calculated by taking the square root of Simpson's diversity index across productive rearrangements. As stored in TCRdb, this immuneACCESS dataset retains in-frame rearrangements with V and J assigned. A fraction of the clones does not appear; measured against another copy, unresolved V genes explain less than half of the discrepancy, and the remainder lacks a known reason. V, J and clone size are taken as reported in that table, and D and trimming were inferred from the DNA itself. The sample contains around 200,000 clones, about 85% of them found a single time. The biggest ten clones account for roughly 9.2% of the sample.

Points the paper makes about the study in general: The quantity of clinical and demographic metadata differed by source and by participant and was supplied without curation.

The collaborating institutions used their own protocols to collect whole blood in K2EDTA tubes. For TCRbeta analysis, collaborator samples were shipped as frozen whole blood, as isolated PBMCs, or as DNA extracted from either sample type. Notes on this clone: No cognate antigen has been identified for it. Qualities for individual bases were not recorded, and no much larger clone is one base off.

Material for sequencing was peripheral blood. The source is a woman aged 80 or over with acute or convalescent COVID-19.

DNA sequence: TGTGCCAGTAGAGGGGAACTTCTTTCACCCCTCCACTTT. It codes for CASRGELLSPLHF. Here the chain combines TRBV19 and TRBJ1-6, with TRBD1 tentatively as D gene (5 bases match). The CDR3 measures 13 amino acids from cysteine to phenylalanine. Just the 39-base CDR3 DNA is kept, in frame starting at base 1. V is shortened by 6 bases, J by 9 bases, and the region joining them spans 12 bases. The germline V gene (reference sequence) gives CDR1 as LNHDA and CDR2 as SQIVND.